The 20 T cell receptor beta chains below were found in one sample sequenced in a study of T-cell memory formation after mild COVID-19. A single record per CDR3 protein comes from TCRdb applying MiXCR to the 5' RACE reads. The sample carries about 400,000 distinct CDR3 sequences, 23% recorded once. Sequencing was carried out using PBMCs or a T cell subset sorted from them (not recorded which). These receptors all come from an adult woman who had mild COVID-19 (a few samples of this study predate the infection). Cell type and time point are not known.

V gene TRBV29-1 combines with J gene TRBJ2-3; D gene uncertain. Germline CDR1 SQVTM, CDR2 ANQGSEA. Trimming shortened V by 4 bases and J by 2 bases, and 10 bases separated the two germline ends. This CDR3 is built from 13 residues. CDR3 bases: TGCAGCGTTGCGGGTCCCAACACAGATACGCAGTATTTT. This translates into CSVAGPNTDTQYF.

This clonotype showed up just a few times. The chain couples TRBV12-3 or TRBV12-4 to TRBJ2-1, with 10 positions matching TRBD2. The CDR3 is 15 residues long. The trim removed 5 bases at V and 3 bases at J, leaving 4 bases unmatched. CDR3 residues: CASSHSGGFYNEQFF. DNA for the CDR3: TGTGCCAGCAGTCATAGCGGGGGGTTCTACAATGAGCAGTTCTTC.

The chain links TRBV4-2 to TRBJ2-3; TRBD2 might be the D (6 bases). The V gene lost 1 base and the J gene lost 3 bases, with 17 bases spanning the gap. The CDR3 is 17 amino acids. Germline-derived CDR1 and CDR2 are LGHNA and YNFKEQ. CDR3 sequence: CASSQADGGPGTDTQYF. In DNA, the CDR3 is TGTGCCAGCAGCCAAGCCGACGGGGGTCCCGGGACAGATACGCAGTATTTT.

The rearrangement links TRBV15 to TRBJ1-4; D is uncertain. Germline CDR1 LNHNV, CDR2 YYDKDF (reference sequence). V was trimmed by 1 base and J by 8 bases, leaving 14 bases between them. CDR3 size: 15 residues. The CDR3 protein is CATSRGAGPGEKLFF. As DNA, the CDR3 is TGTGCCACCAGCAGAGGGGCAGGACCGGGCGAAAAACTGTTTTTT.

This chain joins TRBV3-1 and TRBJ2-7; a possible D gene is TRBD1 (6 bases). V gave up 1 base and J gave up 2 bases, with 15 bases separating them. The CDR3 contains 16 residues. The germline V gene encodes CDR1 LGHDT and CDR2 YNNKEL (reference sequence). The DNA of the CDR3 is TGTGCCAGCAGCCAAGGTCGGGGCAGGGGCGCCTACGAGCAGTACTTC. Its protein is CASSQGRGRGAYEQYF.

This clonotype was seen more than once but under ten times. This chain connects TRBV4-1 to TRBJ2-2, with D uncertain. Germline V CDR1 and CDR2: MGHRA, YSYEKL. The CDR3 spans 16 residues. Trimming took 6 bases from V and 1 from J, leaving 15 bases between them. The CDR3 nucleotides read TGCGCCAGCAGGGTAACGAGTCTCCTGAACACCGGGGAGCTGTTTTTT. This encodes CASRVTSLLNTGELFF.

This rearrangement joins TRBV6-2 or TRBV6-3 to TRBJ2-3, with 7 nucleotides matching TRBD1. V gave up 7 bases and J gave up 1 base; unmatched junction bases: 8. The length of the CDR3 is 15 residues. Germline V lookup: CDR1 MNHEY, CDR2 SVGEGT. The CDR3 coding sequence is TGTGCCAGCAAGCGCTACGGACAGGGCACAGATACGCAGTATTTT. It encodes CASKRYGQGTDTQYF.

There are a few counts of this clonotype. V and J are TRBV7-9 and TRBJ1-3, with D perhaps TRBD1 (5 bases). Germline loops: CDR1 SEHNR, CDR2 FQNEAQ (reference sequence). This CDR3 has 15 residues. Trimming pared 5 bases from V and 2 bases from J, leaving 13 bases between. For the CDR3, the DNA is TGTGCCAGCAGCGACAAGGGGAGGACTGGAAACACCATATATTTT. Translating gives CASSDKGRTGNTIYF.

This clonotype was recorded a few times. This chain joins TRBV7-9 and TRBJ2-1, with 8 bases aligning to TRBD1. CDR3 length: 17 residues. Germline CDR1 is SEHNR and CDR2 is FQNEAQ (reference sequence). V gave up 5 bases and J gave up 5 bases; unmatched junction bases: 14. For the CDR3, the DNA is TGTGCCAGCAGCCCAGCCGGTGGACAGGGTATAGACAATGAGCAGTTCTTC. Translation gives CASSPAGGQGIDNEQFF.

This clonotype showed up just a few times. The chain couples TRBV7-9 to TRBJ1-1, with D possibly being TRBD1 (5 bases). Trimming pared 5 bases from V and 1 base from J, leaving 14 bases between. This CDR3 contains 15 residues. Looked up from germline, CDR1 is SEHNR and CDR2 is FQNEAQ (reference sequence). The CDR3 reads CASSQVTASNTEAFF. CDR3 DNA sequence: TGTGCCAGCAGCCAGGTGACAGCGTCGAACACTGAAGCTTTCTTT.

A few counts support this clonotype. The chain has TRBV7-6 and TRBJ2-2, with D unclear. Germline loops: CDR1 SGHVS, CDR2 FNYEAQ. This CDR3 region has 17 residues. Trimming removed 5 bases from V and 0 bases from J, with 16 bases in between. The CDR3, as DNA: TGTGCCAGCAGCACCACCGACACAGCCGCGAACACCGGGGAGCTGTTTTTT. Encoded protein: CASSTTDTAANTGELFF.

The rearrangement uses TRBV19 and TRBJ2-5; D could derive from TRBD1 or TRBD2 (5 bases each). V was trimmed by 3 bases and J by 5 bases, leaving 13 bases between them. CDR3 length equals 14 residues. Looked up from germline, CDR1 is LNHDA and CDR2 is SQIVND (reference sequence). The CDR3 bases are TGTGCCAGTAGTATGGGGACGGACGGGGAGACCCAGTACTTC. This encodes CASSMGTDGETQYF.

This clonotype was picked up a small number of times. The V gene is TRBV7-9, the J gene TRBJ2-7, with 7 bases that match TRBD2. The V segment lost 4 bases and the J segment 4 bases; nucleotides outside the gene matches: 4. CDR1 is SEHNR and CDR2 is FQNEAQ in the germline V gene (reference sequence). This CDR3 has 13 residues. CDR3 nucleotide sequence: TGTGCCAGCAGCTCCGCTAGCGGTTACGAGCAGTACTTC. This gives the protein CASSSASGYEQYF.

The chain recombines TRBV5-1 with TRBJ2-3; D could derive from TRBD1 or TRBD2 (6 bases each). In germline, CDR1 is SGHRS, CDR2 YFSETQ. V was cut by 2 bases and J by 1 base, with 14 bases left in between. The CDR3 consists of 16 residues. CDR3 region: CASSFGRGDRTDTQYF. CDR3 DNA: TGCGCCAGCAGCTTTGGAAGGGGGGATCGCACAGATACGCAGTATTTT. The full variable domain, completed using reference TRBV5-1 and TRBJ2-3, is KAGVTQTPRYLIKTRGQQVTLSCSPISGHRSVSWYQQTPGQGLQFLFEYFSETQRNKGNFPGRFSGRQFSNSRSEMNVSTLELGDSALYLCASSFGRGDRTDTQYFGPGTRLTVL.

CDR3 nucleotides: TGTGCCAGCAGCCCCCGGACTAGCGGGAGGGTGTTCAAAAACATTCAGTACTTC. Amino acids: CASSPRTSGRVFKNIQYF. This chain links TRBV3-1 with TRBJ2-4; 15 positions match TRBD2. V was pared by 4 bases and J by 3 bases, with 7 bases of the junction left unmatched. Germline V gene sequence: CDR1 LGHDT, CDR2 YNNKEL (reference sequence). This CDR3 region has 18 residues.

This clonotype has a handful of counts. This chain links TRBV29-1 with TRBJ2-4, with 7 bases that match TRBD1. V trimming: 6 bases; J trimming: 7 bases; junction bases outside the gene matches: 3. Germline V gene sequence: CDR1 SQVTM, CDR2 ANQGSEA. This CDR3 has 11 residues. CDR3 sequence: CSVKQGNIQYF. For the CDR3, the DNA is TGCAGCGTGAAACAGGGGAACATTCAGTACTTC.

The chain uses TRBV20-1 and TRBJ2-7; D gene unclear. CDR3 size: 12 residues. CDR1 is DFQATT, CDR2 SNEGSKA, per germline (reference sequence). V was pared by 3 bases and J by 0 bases, with 6 bases between. This CDR3 is CSASRLSYEQYF. CDR3 DNA sequence: TGCAGTGCTAGTCGTCTCTCCTACGAGCAGTACTTC.

This clonotype was found a few times. The CDR3 here is CASSFVVNTEAFF. The CDR3 bases are TGTGCCAGCAGTTTCGTCGTGAACACTGAAGCTTTCTTT. The V gene is TRBV12-3 or TRBV12-4, the J gene TRBJ1-1; D remains unclear. The V gene lost 3 bases and the J gene lost 0 bases, with 5 bases spanning the gap. The length of the CDR3 is 13 residues.

V and J are TRBV9 and TRBJ1-3; D gene ambiguous. CDR1 and CDR2 (germline): SGDLS, YYNGEE. Trimming left V 0 bases short and J 0 bases short, with 7 bases between. There are 15 residues in the CDR3. The CDR3 region is CASSVEAFSGNTIYF. CDR3 nucleotides: TGTGCCAGCAGCGTAGAGGCGTTCTCTGGAAACACCATATATTTT. Looking up the rest from reference TRBV9 and TRBJ1-3 gives the full variable domain: DSGVTQTPKHLITATGQRVTLRCSPRSGDLSVYWYQQSLDQGLQFLIQYYNGEERAKGNILERFSAQQFPDLHSELNLSSLELGDSALYFCASSVEAFSGNTIYFGEGSWLTVV.

This clonotype was detected many times. The chain has TRBV11-2 and TRBJ2-5, with D uncertain. The CDR3 covers 12 residues. Germline V lookup: CDR1 SGHAT, CDR2 FQNNGV. V was trimmed by 5 bases and J by 5 bases, leaving 9 bases between them. The CDR3 is CASSLTGETQYF. In DNA form, the CDR3 reads TGTGCCAGCAGCCTGACTGGGGAGACCCAGTACTTC.